This T cell receptor beta chain stems from a study of response to subunit inactivated influenza vaccine. This clonotype has a single count. Germline CDR1 reads SGHDT; CDR2 reads YYEEEE. V was clipped by 0 bases and J by 7 bases, with 14 bases between them. This CDR3 is 14 amino acids long. TCRdb reprocessed the RT-PCR reads with MiXCR, giving one entry per CDR3 protein. The sample records 200,000 to 250,000 distinct CDR3 sequences, 10% to 15% being singletons. The source was non-naive T cells sorted from PBMCs, collected less than 15 days before vaccination. This TCR was sampled from a man aged 50-60 years who received an inactivated influenza vaccine. This chain uses TRBV5-6 with TRBJ2-7; D might be TRBD1 (7 bases). The CDR3 protein is CASSLEARGREQYF. CDR3 coding DNA: TGTGCCAGCAGCTTGGAGGCCAGGGGGAGGGAGCAGTACTTC.